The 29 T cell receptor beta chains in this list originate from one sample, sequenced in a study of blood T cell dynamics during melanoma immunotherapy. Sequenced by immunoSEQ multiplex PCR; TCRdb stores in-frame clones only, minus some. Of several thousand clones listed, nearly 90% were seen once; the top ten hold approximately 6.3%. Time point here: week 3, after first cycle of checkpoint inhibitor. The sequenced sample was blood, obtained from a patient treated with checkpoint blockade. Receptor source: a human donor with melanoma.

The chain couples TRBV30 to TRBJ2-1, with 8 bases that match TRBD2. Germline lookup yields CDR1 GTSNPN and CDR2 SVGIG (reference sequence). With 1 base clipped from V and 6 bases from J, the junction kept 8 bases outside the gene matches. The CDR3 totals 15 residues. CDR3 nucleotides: TGTGCCTGGAGTGGTTTAGCGGGGAAGGGCAATGAGCAGTTCTTC. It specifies CAWSGLAGKGNEQFF. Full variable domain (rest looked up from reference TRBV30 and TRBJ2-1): SQTIHQWPATLVQPVGSPLSLECTVEGTSNPNLYWYRQAAGRGLQLLFYSVGIGQISSEVPQNLSASRPQDRQFILSSKKLLLSDSGFYLCAWSGLAGKGNEQFFGPGTRLTVL.

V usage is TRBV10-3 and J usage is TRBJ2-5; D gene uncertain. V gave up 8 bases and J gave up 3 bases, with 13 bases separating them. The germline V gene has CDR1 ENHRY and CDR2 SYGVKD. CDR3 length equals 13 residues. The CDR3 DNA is TGTGCCATCTCCACGACGACGGAAGAGACCCAGTACTTC. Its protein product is CAISTTTEETQYF.

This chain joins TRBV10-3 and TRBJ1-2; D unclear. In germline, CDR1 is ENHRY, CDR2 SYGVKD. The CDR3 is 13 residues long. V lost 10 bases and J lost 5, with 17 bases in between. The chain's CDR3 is CATHGGDEYGYTF. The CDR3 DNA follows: TGTGCCACCCACGGCGGGGATGAGTATGGCTACACCTTC.

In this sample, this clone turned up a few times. The CDR3 bases are TGTGCCTGGAACGGAGCCTACGAGCAGTACTTC. As protein: CAWNGAYEQYF. The rearrangement joins TRBV30 to TRBJ2-7; unclear D gene. Between the trimmed V and J ends, which lost 4 bases and 2 bases, there was a span of 6 bases. The CDR3 extends over 11 amino acids. The germline V gene encodes CDR1 GTSNPN and CDR2 SVGIG (reference sequence).

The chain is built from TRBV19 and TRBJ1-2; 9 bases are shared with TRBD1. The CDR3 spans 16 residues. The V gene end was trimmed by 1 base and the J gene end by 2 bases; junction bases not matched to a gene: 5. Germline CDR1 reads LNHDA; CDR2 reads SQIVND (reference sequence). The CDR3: CASSIAGQGINYGYTF. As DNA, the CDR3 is TGTGCCAGTAGTATAGCAGGACAGGGGATCAACTATGGCTACACCTTC.

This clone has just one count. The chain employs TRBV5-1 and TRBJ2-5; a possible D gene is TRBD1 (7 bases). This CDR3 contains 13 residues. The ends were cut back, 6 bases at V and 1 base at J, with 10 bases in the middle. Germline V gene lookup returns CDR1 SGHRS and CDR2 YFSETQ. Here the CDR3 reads CASTGGIQETQYF. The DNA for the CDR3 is TGCGCCAGCACAGGGGGGATCCAAGAGACCCAGTACTTC.

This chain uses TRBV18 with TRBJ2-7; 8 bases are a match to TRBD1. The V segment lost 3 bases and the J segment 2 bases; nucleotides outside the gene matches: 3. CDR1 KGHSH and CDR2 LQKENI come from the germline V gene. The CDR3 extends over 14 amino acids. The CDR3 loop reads CASSPTGAPYEQYF. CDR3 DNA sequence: TGTGCCAGCTCACCGACAGGGGCACCCTACGAGCAGTACTTC.

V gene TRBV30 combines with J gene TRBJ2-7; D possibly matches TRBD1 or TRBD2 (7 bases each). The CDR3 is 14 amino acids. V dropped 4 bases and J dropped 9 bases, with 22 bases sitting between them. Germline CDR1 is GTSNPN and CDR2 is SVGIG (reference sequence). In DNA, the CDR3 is TGTGCCTGGACCTTGGACAGGATGGGACTAAGGCAGTACTTC. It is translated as CAWTLDRMGLRQYF.

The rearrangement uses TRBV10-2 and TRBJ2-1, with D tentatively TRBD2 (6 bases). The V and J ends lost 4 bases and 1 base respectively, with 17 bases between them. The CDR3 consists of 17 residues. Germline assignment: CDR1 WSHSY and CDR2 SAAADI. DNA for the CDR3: TGCGCCAGCAGTGTACAGGACCCAGGGAGGTCCTACAATGAGCAGTTCTTC. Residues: CASSVQDPGRSYNEQFF.

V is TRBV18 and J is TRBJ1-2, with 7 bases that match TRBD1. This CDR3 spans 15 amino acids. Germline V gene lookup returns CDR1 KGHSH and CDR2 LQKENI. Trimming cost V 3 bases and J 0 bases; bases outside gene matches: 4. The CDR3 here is CASSPGDRANYGYTF. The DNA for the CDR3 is TGTGCCAGCTCACCCGGCGACAGGGCTAACTATGGCTACACCTTC.

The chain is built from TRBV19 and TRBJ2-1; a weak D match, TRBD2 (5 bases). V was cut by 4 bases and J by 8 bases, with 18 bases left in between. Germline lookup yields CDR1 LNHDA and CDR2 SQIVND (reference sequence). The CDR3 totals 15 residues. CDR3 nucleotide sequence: TGTGCCAGTAGTACTCCCGGGAAAGGGATCGATGAGCAGTTCTTC. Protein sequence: CASSTPGKGIDEQFF.

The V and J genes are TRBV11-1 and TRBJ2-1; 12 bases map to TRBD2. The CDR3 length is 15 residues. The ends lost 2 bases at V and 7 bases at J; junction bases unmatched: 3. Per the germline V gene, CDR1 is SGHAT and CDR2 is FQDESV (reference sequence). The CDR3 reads CASSLPSGGANEQFF. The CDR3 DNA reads TGTGCCAGCAGCTTACCTAGCGGGGGGGCGAATGAGCAGTTCTTC. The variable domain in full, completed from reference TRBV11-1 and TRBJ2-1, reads EAEVAQSPRYKITEKSQAVAFWCDPISGHATLYWYRQILGQGPELLVQFQDESVVDDSQLPKDRFSAERLKGVDSTLKIQPAELGDSAMYLCASSLPSGGANEQFFGPGTRLTVL.

This CDR3 reads CAIKDTGELFF. CDR3 coding DNA: TGTGCCATCAAGGACACCGGGGAGCTGTTTTTT. The chain uses TRBV10-3 and TRBJ2-2; no clear D gene. The V gene's germline CDR1 is ENHRY and CDR2 SYGVKD. The V end was cut by 7 bases, the J end by 3 bases, with 3 bases between. The CDR3 is 11 residues long.

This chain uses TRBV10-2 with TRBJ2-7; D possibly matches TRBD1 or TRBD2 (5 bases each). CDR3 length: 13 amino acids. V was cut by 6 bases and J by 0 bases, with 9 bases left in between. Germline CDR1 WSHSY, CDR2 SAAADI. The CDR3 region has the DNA TGCGCCAGCAGATCAGGGAGCTCCTACGAGCAGTACTTC. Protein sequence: CASRSGSSYEQYF.

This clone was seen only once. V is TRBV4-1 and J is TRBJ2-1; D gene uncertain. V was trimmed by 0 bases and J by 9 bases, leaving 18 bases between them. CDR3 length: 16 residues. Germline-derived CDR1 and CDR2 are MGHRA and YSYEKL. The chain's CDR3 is CASSQDWSNRPGEQFF. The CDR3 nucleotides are TGCGCCAGCAGCCAAGATTGGTCAAATAGACCTGGTGAGCAGTTCTTC.

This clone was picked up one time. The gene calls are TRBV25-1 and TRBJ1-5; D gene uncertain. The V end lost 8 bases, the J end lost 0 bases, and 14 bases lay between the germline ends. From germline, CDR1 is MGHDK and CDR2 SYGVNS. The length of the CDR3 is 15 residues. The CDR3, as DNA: TGTGCCAGCGGACCTTACGGGATTAGCAATCAGCCCCAGCATTTT. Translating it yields CASGPYGISNQPQHF. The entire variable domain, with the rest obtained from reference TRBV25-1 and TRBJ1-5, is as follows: EADIYQTPRYLVIGTGKKITLECSQTMGHDKMYWYQQDPGMELHLIHYSYGVNSTEKGDLSSESTVSRIRTEHFPLTLESARPSHTSQYLCASGPYGISNQPQHFGDGTRLSIL.

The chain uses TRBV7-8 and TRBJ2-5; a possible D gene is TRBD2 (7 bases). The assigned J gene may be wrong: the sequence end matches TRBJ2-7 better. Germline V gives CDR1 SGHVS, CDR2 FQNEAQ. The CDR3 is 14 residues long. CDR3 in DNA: TGTGCCAGCAGCCCCGAGGGGGGGTTCTACGAGCAGTACTTC. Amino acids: CASSPEGGFYEQYF.

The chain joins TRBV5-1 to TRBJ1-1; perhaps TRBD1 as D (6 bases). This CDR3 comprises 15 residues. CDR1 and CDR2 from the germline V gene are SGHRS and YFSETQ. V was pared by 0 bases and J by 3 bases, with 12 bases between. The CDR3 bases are TGCGCCAGCAGCTTGGACAGGGTGGGGGACACTGAAGCTTTCTTT. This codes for CASSLDRVGDTEAFF.

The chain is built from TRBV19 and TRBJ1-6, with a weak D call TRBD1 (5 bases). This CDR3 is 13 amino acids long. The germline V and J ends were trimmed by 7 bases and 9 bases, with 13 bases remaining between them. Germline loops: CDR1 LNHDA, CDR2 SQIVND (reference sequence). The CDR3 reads CASTGVFGSPLHF. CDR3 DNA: TGTGCCAGTACGGGGGTCTTTGGTTCACCCCTCCACTTT.

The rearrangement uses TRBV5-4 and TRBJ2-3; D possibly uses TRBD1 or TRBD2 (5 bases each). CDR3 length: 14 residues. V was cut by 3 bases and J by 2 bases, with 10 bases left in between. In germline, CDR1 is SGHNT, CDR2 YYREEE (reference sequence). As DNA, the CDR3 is TGTGCCAGCAGCTCCATGGGGGACACAGATACGCAGTATTTT. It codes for CASSSMGDTDTQYF.

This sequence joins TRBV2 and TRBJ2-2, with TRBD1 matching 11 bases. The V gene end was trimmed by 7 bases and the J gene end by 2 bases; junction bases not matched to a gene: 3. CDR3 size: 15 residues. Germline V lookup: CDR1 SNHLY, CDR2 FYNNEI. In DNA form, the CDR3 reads TGTGCCAGCAAAAGGACAGGGGGCAACACCGGGGAGCTGTTTTTT. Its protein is CASKRTGGNTGELFF.

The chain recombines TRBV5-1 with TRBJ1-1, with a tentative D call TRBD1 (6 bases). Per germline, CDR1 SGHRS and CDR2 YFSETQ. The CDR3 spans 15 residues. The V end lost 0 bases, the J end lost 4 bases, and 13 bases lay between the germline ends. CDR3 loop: CASSLDGGRGTEAFF. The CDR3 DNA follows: TGCGCCAGCAGCTTGGACGGGGGGCGGGGCACTGAAGCTTTCTTT.

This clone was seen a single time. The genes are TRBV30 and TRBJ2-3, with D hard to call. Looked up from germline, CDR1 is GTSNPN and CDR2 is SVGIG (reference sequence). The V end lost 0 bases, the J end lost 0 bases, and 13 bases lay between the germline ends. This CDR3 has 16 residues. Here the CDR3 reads CAWSVLATGSTDTQYF. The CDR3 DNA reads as TGTGCCTGGAGTGTATTAGCCACCGGAAGCACAGATACGCAGTATTTT.

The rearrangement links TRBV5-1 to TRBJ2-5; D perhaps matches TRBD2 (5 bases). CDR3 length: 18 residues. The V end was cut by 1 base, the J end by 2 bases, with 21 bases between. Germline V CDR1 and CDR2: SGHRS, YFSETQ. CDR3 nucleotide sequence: TGCGCCAGCAGCTTGCTGCGCGGGCGGAGACTGGGGCAAGAGACCCAGTACTTC. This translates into CASSLLRGRRLGQETQYF.

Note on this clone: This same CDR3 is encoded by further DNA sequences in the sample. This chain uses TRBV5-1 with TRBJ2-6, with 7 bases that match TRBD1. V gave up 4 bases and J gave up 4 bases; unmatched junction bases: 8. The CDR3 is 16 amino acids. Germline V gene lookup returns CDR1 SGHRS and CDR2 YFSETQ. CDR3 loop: CASSGGQAGGANVLTF. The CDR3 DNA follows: TGCGCCAGCAGCGGTGGACAGGCCGGGGGGGCCAACGTCCTGACTTTC.

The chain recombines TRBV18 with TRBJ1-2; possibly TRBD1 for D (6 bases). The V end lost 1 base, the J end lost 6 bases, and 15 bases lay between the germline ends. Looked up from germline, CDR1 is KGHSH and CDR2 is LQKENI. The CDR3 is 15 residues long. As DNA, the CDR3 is TGTGCCAGCTCACCACACCGGGGGGCGAGGGATGGCTACACCTTC. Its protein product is CASSPHRGARDGYTF.

The CDR3 reads CASSADRATNEKLFF. The CDR3, as DNA: TGCGCCAGCAGCGCGGACAGGGCAACTAATGAAAAACTGTTTTTT. The chain is built from TRBV5-1 and TRBJ1-4; 8 bases are shared with TRBD1. V gave up 4 bases and J gave up 0 bases; unmatched junction bases: 2. The CDR3 runs 15 residues. Germline CDR1 reads SGHRS; CDR2 reads YFSETQ.

The CDR3 reads CASSHQKGNEQFF. The CDR3 DNA reads as TGCGCCAGCAGCCACCAGAAGGGCAATGAGCAGTTCTTC. The rearrangement links TRBV4-1 to TRBJ2-1; D call uncertain. Germline CDR1 reads MGHRA; CDR2 reads YSYEKL. The V and J ends lost 3 bases and 6 bases respectively, with 9 bases between them. The CDR3 spans 13 residues.

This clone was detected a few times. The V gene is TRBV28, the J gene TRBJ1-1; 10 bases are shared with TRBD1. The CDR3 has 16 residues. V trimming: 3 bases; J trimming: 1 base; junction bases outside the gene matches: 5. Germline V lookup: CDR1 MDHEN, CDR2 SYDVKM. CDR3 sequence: CASSLLGQGTNTEAFF. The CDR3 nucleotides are TGTGCCAGCAGTTTGTTGGGACAGGGGACGAACACTGAAGCTTTCTTT.